This T cell receptor beta chain was recorded in a study of T cells after yellow fever vaccination. MiXCR was run by TCRdb on the 5' RACE reads, yielding one entry per CDR3 protein. This sample has 200,000 to 300,000 distinct CDR3 sequences, with 6% to 8% found just once. Study results and caveats: The study re-detected most primary-vaccination clones after the booster (approximately 96% CD4, around 90% CD8).

Turning to this clonotype: Its antigen is not known.

V gave up 7 bases and J gave up 0 bases, with 15 bases separating them. Germline V lookup: CDR1 SQVTM, CDR2 ANQGSEA. The CDR3 totals 15 residues. This rearrangement joins TRBV29-1 to TRBJ1-4; D gene uncertain. This sample comprised CD4+ T cells sorted from PBMCs, obtained on the day of the yellow fever booster vaccination. This TCR came from a young man who received the YFV17D yellow fever vaccine. In DNA form, the CDR3 reads TGCAGCGCCACCTTGGACCGTGCAACTAATGAAAAACTGTTTTTT. This gives the protein CSATLDRATNEKLFF.